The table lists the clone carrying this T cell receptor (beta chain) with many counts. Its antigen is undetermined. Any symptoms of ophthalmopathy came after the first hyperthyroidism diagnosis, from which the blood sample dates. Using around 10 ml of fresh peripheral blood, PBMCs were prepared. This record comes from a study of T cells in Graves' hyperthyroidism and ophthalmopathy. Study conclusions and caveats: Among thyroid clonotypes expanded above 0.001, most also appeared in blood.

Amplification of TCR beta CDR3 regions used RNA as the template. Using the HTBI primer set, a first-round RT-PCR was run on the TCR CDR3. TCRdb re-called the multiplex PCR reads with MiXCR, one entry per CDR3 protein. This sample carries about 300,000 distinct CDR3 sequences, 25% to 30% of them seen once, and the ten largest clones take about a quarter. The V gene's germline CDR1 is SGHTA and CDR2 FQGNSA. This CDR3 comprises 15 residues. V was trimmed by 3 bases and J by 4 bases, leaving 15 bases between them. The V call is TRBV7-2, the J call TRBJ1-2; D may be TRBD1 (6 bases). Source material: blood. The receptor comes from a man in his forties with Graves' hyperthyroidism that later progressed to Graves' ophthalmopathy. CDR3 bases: TGTGCCAGCAGCTTCCCGCAGGGGAGAGGCTATGGCTACACCTTC. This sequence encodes CASSFPQGRGYGYTF.